The present entry profiles one T cell receptor (beta chain) with its context. This CDR3 region has 23 residues. The germline V gene encodes CDR1 ENHRY and CDR2 SYGVKD. J was trimmed by 2 bases and V by 2 bases; bases with no gene match: 26. This sample was taken from a study of cytomegalovirus exposure and HLA in healthy donors. Primers for the PCR totalled 60 Vbeta and 13 Jbeta. Clones were sequenced by immunoSEQ multiplex PCR, and TCRdb holds only the in-frame ones, with some missing. This sample has 100,000 to 150,000 clones, with about 80% found just once. The genes are TRBV10-3 and TRBJ2-1, with 8 bases that match TRBD1. Sequencing was carried out using PBMCs. The receptor was derived from a girl aged 2 to 9 in good health and CMV-seronegative. CDR3 residues: CAISEPHPPGTGPGMGTYNEQFF. In nucleotides, the CDR3 is TGTGCCATCAGTGAGCCCCATCCACCCGGGACAGGCCCCGGTATGGGCACCTACAATGAGCAGTTCTTC.